This TCR beta chain is from a study of regulatory T cells in long-lasting Graves disease. The study, taken as a whole, reports: Study of thyroid tissue was not done, with only peripheral blood studied. Among the persistent patients, some 2,900 public clonotypes were shared, more than the 850 to 1,000 shared among new patients.

According to the study, TCR beta libraries were built with iRepertoire HTBI primers and CDR3-region Arm-PCR. TCRdb reanalysed the multiplex PCR reads using MiXCR and keeps one entry per CDR3 protein. Here the sample spans approximately 360,000 distinct CDR3 sequences, 10% to 15% being singletons. This clonotype was found many times. Its antigen is undetermined. The time point is: newly diagnosed GD, antithyroid drugs for less than 3 months. Researchers made the TCR library from RNA that was extracted from PBMCs. In addition, the sample was reused for a study of T cells in Graves' hyperthyroidism and ophthalmopathy. That paper states: Expanded thyroid clonotypes (above 0.001) were mostly also found in blood.

The clonotype was recovered from a young woman with Graves disease. The sequences come from peripheral blood mononuclear cells (PBMCs), collected at new diagnosis, from a patient treated with antithyroid drugs.

CDR3 coding DNA: TGTGCCAGCAGTTACGATCCGGGACTAGCGTCCGAGCAGTACTTC. This sequence encodes CASSYDPGLASEQYF. The chain couples TRBV6-2 or TRBV6-3 to TRBJ2-7; 10 nucleotides match TRBD2. The CDR3 has 15 amino acids. Germline trimming cut 2 bases from V and 6 bases from J; bases unmatched to any gene: 7. Looked up from germline, CDR1 is MNHEY and CDR2 is SVGEGT.